The 15 T cell receptor beta chains reported below all come from one sample, sequenced in a study of shared clonotypes between healthy human individuals. Some clones are missing from TCRdb's copy, which holds only in-frame ones; the method was immunoSEQ multiplex PCR. The top ten hold approximately 0.45% of the sample, which has approximately 1,500,000 clones, 95% to 99% seen once. The sequenced sample consisted of naive CD4+ T cells sorted from blood. Subset denoted: CD45RA+ positively selected. The receptor set was obtained from a man under 40 in good health.

This rearrangement joins TRBV13 to TRBJ1-5; D not certain. The V and J ends lost 4 bases and 3 bases respectively, with 10 bases between them. CDR1 and CDR2 (germline): PRHDT, FYEKMQ (reference sequence). This CDR3 has 14 amino acids. CDR3 protein: CASSSGWDNQPQHF. In DNA form, the CDR3 reads TGTGCCAGCAGCTCTGGATGGGACAATCAGCCCCAGCATTTT. The complete variable domain, with remaining parts taken from reference TRBV13 and TRBJ1-5, reads AAGVIQSPRHLIKEKRETATLKCYPIPRHDTVYWYQQGPGQDPQFLISFYEKMQSDKGSIPDRFSAQQFSDYHSELNMSSLELGDSALYFCASSSGWDNQPQHFGDGTRLSIL.

The chain uses TRBV28 and TRBJ2-5; perhaps TRBD2 as D (6 bases). Looked up from germline, CDR1 is MDHEN and CDR2 is SYDVKM. Trimming took off 5 bases at V and 2 bases at J, with 12 bases between the two ends. This CDR3 contains 14 residues. The CDR3 nucleotides are TGTGCCAGCAGTCAGACTAGAACACAAGAGACCCAGTACTTC. Protein product: CASSQTRTQETQYF.

The chain is built from TRBV28 and TRBJ2-7; TRBD2 agrees at 9 bases. CDR3 length: 15 residues. Germline CDR1 is MDHEN and CDR2 is SYDVKM. V shed 6 bases and J 3 bases; nucleotides not matched to a gene: 9. The CDR3 coding sequence is TGTGCCAGCAGCCCTATAGCGGGAGCCATCTACGAGCAGTACTTC. It yields the protein CASSPIAGAIYEQYF.

This clone was counted a single time. The chain has TRBV29-1 and TRBJ2-5; D may be TRBD1 (6 bases). Germline values: CDR1 SQVTM, CDR2 ANQGSEA. V was cut by 5 bases and J by 2 bases, with 15 bases left in between. The CDR3 covers 14 residues. The CDR3 nucleotides are TGCAGCGTTTCTAAGGACAGTCCACAAGAGACCCAGTACTTC. Protein product: CSVSKDSPQETQYF. The full variable domain, completed using reference TRBV29-1 and TRBJ2-5, is SAVISQKPSRDICQRGTSLTIQCQVDSQVTMMFWYRQQPGQSLTLIATANQGSEATYESGFVIDKFPISRPNLTFSTLTVSNMSPEDSSIYLCSVSKDSPQETQYFGPGTRLLVL.

This clone has a single count. The chain has TRBV10-2 and TRBJ2-7, with TRBD1 as a possible D gene (6 bases). Germline CDR1 WSHSY, CDR2 SAAADI. V gave up 4 bases and J gave up 2 bases, with 21 bases separating them. The CDR3 covers 17 residues. CDR3 in amino acids: CASSGTGLGAFTYEQYF. In nucleotides, the CDR3 is TGCGCCAGCAGTGGGACGGGGTTGGGGGCTTTCACCTACGAGCAGTACTTC.

V gene TRBV19 combines with J gene TRBJ1-4; D is unresolved. Looked up from germline, CDR1 is LNHDA and CDR2 is SQIVND (reference sequence). This CDR3 comprises 15 residues. The V and J ends lost 7 bases and 0 bases respectively, with 12 bases between them. The CDR3 bases are TGTGCCAGTACCCCGGTTGAGTCAACTAATGAAAAACTGTTTTTT. This translates into CASTPVESTNEKLFF.

The chain couples TRBV29-1 to TRBJ2-2; D may be TRBD2 (7 bases). Germline V gives CDR1 SQVTM, CDR2 ANQGSEA. CDR3 length equals 15 residues. V was pared by 4 bases and J by 2 bases, with 14 bases between. The CDR3 region is CSVARGGGNTGELFF. CDR3 sequence (DNA): TGCAGCGTTGCCCGCGGGGGCGGTAACACCGGGGAGCTGTTTTTT.

This chain uses TRBV5-1 with TRBJ2-4; 9 positions agree with TRBD2. V lost 2 bases to trimming and J lost 5 bases; unmatched junction nucleotides: 5. This CDR3 has 15 residues. Germline values: CDR1 SGHRS, CDR2 YFSETQ. CDR3 loop: CASSLQLAGQNIQYF. The CDR3 DNA reads as TGCGCCAGCAGCTTACAACTAGCGGGTCAAAACATTCAGTACTTC.

The count of this clone is one. V usage is TRBV25-1 and J usage is TRBJ2-7; TRBD1 matches 11 bases. Trimming at V came to 6 bases and at J to 5 bases, leaving 9 bases not matched to a gene. Germline CDR1 and CDR2: MGHDK and SYGVNS. This CDR3 is 15 amino acids long. CDR3 DNA: TGTGCCAGCAGCTTAACCGGGACAGGGGGAGACGAGCAGTACTTC. This gives the protein CASSLTGTGGDEQYF.

The gene calls are TRBV7-8 and TRBJ1-5; D is uncertain. Germline-derived CDR1 and CDR2 are SGHVS and FQNEAQ. Trimming cost V 1 base and J 0 bases, with 19 bases left between them. The CDR3 covers 19 residues. The DNA for the CDR3 is TGTGCCAGCAGCTTAGGTGGGCCGGGAAAAACTAATAGCAATCAGCCCCAGCATTTT. The encoded protein is CASSLGGPGKTNSNQPQHF.

This clone appeared once. The genes are TRBV18 and TRBJ2-7, with D unclear. The CDR3 has 13 residues. Germline V lookup: CDR1 KGHSH, CDR2 LQKENI. V gave up 4 bases and J gave up 4 bases, with 11 bases separating them. CDR3 sequence reads: CASSLQPKYEQYF. CDR3 sequence (DNA): TGTGCCAGCTCACTACAACCTAAGTACGAGCAGTACTTC.

The CDR3 bases are TGTGCCAGCAGTTTATCCCTCCTTTCGCAGGGGTGGGATGAGCAGTTCTTC. Its protein product is CASSLSLLSQGWDEQFF. V is TRBV27 and J is TRBJ2-1; TRBD1 is a possible D gene (6 bases). Germline CDR1 reads MNHEY; CDR2 reads SMNVEV (reference sequence). Between the trimmed V and J ends, which lost 0 bases and 8 bases, there was a span of 20 bases. The CDR3 is 17 residues long.

This sequence joins TRBV2 and TRBJ2-6; D ambiguous. Trimming took 7 bases from V and 0 from J, leaving 10 bases between them. The CDR3 consists of 15 residues. Per the germline V gene, CDR1 is SNHLY and CDR2 is FYNNEI. The CDR3 region has the DNA TGTGCCAGCAAGTTGAGAGACTCTGGGGCCAACGTCCTGACTTTC. Its protein is CASKLRDSGANVLTF.

The rearrangement joins TRBV6-4 to TRBJ2-7; 10 bases line up with TRBD2. Per the germline V gene, CDR1 is MRHNA and CDR2 is SNTAGT. CDR3 length: 15 amino acids. Trimming at V came to 4 bases and at J to 1 base, leaving 4 bases not matched to a gene. The CDR3: CASSAHSGRSYEQYF. In DNA form, the CDR3 reads TGTGCCAGCAGTGCCCATAGCGGGAGGTCCTACGAGCAGTACTTC.

As regards this clone: The sample carries other DNA sequences with the same CDR3. This chain uses TRBV11-2 with TRBJ2-1; the match to TRBD2 covers 7 bases. The CDR3 is made up of 14 amino acids. V was clipped by 5 bases and J by 4 bases; unmatched bases: 5. Germline assignment: CDR1 SGHAT and CDR2 FQNNGV. The chain's CDR3 is CASSLASGYNEQFF. In nucleotides, the CDR3 is TGTGCCAGCAGCCTGGCTAGCGGTTACAATGAGCAGTTCTTC.